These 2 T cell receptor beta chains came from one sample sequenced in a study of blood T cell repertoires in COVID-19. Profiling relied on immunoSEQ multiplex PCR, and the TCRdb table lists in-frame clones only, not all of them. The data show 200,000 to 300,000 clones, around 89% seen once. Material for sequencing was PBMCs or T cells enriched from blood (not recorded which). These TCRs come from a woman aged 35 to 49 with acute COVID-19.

Written as DNA, the CDR3 is TGTGCCAGCAGCCAATATCAGGTGAACACTGAAGCTTTCTTT. Translated: CASSQYQVNTEAFF. The chain couples TRBV3-1 (or the pseudogene TRBV3-2) to TRBJ1-1; unclear D gene. V was cut by 2 bases and J by 0 bases, with 7 bases left in between. The length of the CDR3 is 14 residues. Germline V gives CDR1 LGHDT, CDR2 YNNKEL (reference sequence).

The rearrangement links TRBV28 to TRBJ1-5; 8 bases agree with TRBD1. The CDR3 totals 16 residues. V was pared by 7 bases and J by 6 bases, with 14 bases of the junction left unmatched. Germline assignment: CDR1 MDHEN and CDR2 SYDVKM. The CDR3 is CASTPTVRGRGQPQHF. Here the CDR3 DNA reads TGTGCCAGCACTCCAACCGTCAGGGGGCGCGGTCAGCCCCAGCATTTT.